This TCR beta chain was recorded in a study of T-cell memory formation after mild COVID-19. Study outcomes and limitations: Clones that contracted clustered mainly in CM and EM if CD4+ and in EMRA if CD8+. There were some responding clones in pre-infection memory, which suggested that cross-reactive memory had joined.

TCRdb recomputed calls from the 5' RACE reads with MiXCR, one row per CDR3 protein. The sample comprises 450,000 to 650,000 distinct CDR3 sequences, about 20% of which are singletons, and 7% to 9% rests with the top ten. Note on this clonotype: Its antigen is currently unknown.

The CDR3 sequence is 14 residues long. Deletions cut 4 bases from V and 13 bases from J, with 17 bases between. In germline, CDR1 is MGHRA, CDR2 YSYEKL. The sample taken for sequencing was PBMCs or a T cell subset sorted from them (not recorded which). This TCR was recovered from an adult woman who had mild COVID-19 (a few samples of this study predate the infection). Cell type and time point are not known. V usage is TRBV4-1 and J usage is TRBJ1-6; TRBD1 might be the D (6 bases). The CDR3 is CASSPRTALEPLHF. The CDR3 bases are TGCGCCAGCAGCCCTCGGACAGCCCTCGAGCCCCTCCACTTT.